The present entry profiles one T cell receptor beta chain with its context. As yet, its antigen is unknown. This entry belongs to a study of CD8+ T cells in alopecia areata. Whole-study findings and limits: Compared with mice, patients displayed less clear TCR sharing, possibly for HLA-related reasons.

This CDR3 contains 17 residues. V gave up 6 bases and J gave up 5 bases; unmatched junction bases: 15. Germline CDR1 reads SGHAT; CDR2 reads FQNNGV. Extraction of RNA preceded its reverse transcription into cDNA, which served as the sequencing template. Here immunoSEQ multiplex PCR was the method, and the copy in TCRdb shows in-frame clones only, minus some. Counted here are over 150,000 clones, 59% occurring once; the ten biggest clones make up roughly 15%. This TCR derives from a human donor with alopecia areata. This rearrangement joins TRBV11-2 to TRBJ2-5, with TRBD2 matching 10 bases. The sequenced sample was CD4+ T cells sorted from blood, obtained at week 0. The CDR3 protein is CASRHIRRLAGFETQYF. In nucleotides, the CDR3 is TGTGCCAGCAGACACATTCGAAGACTAGCGGGCTTTGAGACCCAGTACTTC.